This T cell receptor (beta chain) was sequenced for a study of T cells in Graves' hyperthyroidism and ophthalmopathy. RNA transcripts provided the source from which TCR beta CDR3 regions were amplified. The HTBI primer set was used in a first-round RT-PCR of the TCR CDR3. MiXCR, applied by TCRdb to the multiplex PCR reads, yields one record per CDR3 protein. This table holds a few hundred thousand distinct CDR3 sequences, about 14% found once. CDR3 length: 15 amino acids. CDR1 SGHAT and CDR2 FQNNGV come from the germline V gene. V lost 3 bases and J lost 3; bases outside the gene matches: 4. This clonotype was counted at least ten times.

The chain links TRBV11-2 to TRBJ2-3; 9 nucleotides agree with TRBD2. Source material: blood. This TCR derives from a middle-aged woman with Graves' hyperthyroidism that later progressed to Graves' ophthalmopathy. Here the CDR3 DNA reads TGTGCCAGCAGCTTCTTAGCGGGAGCAACAGATACGCAGTATTTT. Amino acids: CASSFLAGATDTQYF.